The T cell receptor beta chain under discussion was sequenced for a study of shared clonotypes between healthy human individuals. Study context: A couple of female and a few male donors aged 18 to 49 were enrolled. Regarding the study as a whole: Across subsets, estimated richness was generally greater for naive than for memory populations. The study's rarefaction showed incomplete sorted-subset sequencing despite large depth.

Profiling relied on immunoSEQ multiplex PCR, and the TCRdb table lists in-frame clones only, not all of them. Here the sample spans 2 million or so clones, 85% to 95% being singletons. Deletions cut 4 bases from V and 0 bases from J, with 13 bases between. CDR1 SGHTA and CDR2 FQGTGA come from the germline V gene. The CDR3 length is 15 residues. Of note for this clone: Its antigen is undetermined.

The chain carries TRBV7-3 and TRBJ2-7; D is possibly TRBD2 (5 bases). Sample: naive CD4+ T cells sorted from blood. Documented subset: CD45RA+ positively selected. The TCR was taken from a man aged 18 to 29 in good health. This CDR3 is CASSSAPGSSYEQYF. In DNA, the CDR3 is TGTGCCAGCAGCTCAGCCCCGGGGAGCTCCTACGAGCAGTACTTC. Full variable domain (outside the CDR3, taken from reference TRBV7-3 and TRBJ2-7): GAGVSQTPSNKVTEKGKYVELRCDPISGHTALYWYRQSLGQGPEFLIYFQGTGAADDSGLPNDRFFAVRPEGSVSTLKIQRTERGDSAVYLCASSSAPGSSYEQYFGPGTRLTVT.